This TCR beta chain was profiled in a study of blood T cell repertoires in COVID-19 (dated by TCRdb to about 2020). About the study as a whole: Samples covering the acute and convalescent phases of COVID-19 were provided by collaborators in the United States, Italy and Spain. The samples were drawn from two sources: the first 160 participants of the ongoing ImmuneRACE study, and over 950 subjects contributed by 6 global collaborators. Sample metadata almost always included a de-identified subject ID, COVID-19 status, age in years and sex. The repertoires were released in a freely available public database meant as a resource for research on the immune response to SARS-CoV-2. The material from the prospective study consisted of cDNA or gDNA derived from T cells, B-cell-depleted T cells, or PBMCs. Subjects who had been exposed to COVID-19, were actively infected with it, or had recovered from it provided the deeply sampled blood TCRbeta repertoires that made up the dataset. Where available, HLA class I and class II types were obtained from metadata supplied by the sample provider rather than from assay-based typing. Findings and caveats that apply to the study as a whole: The quantity of clinical and demographic metadata differed by source and by participant and was supplied without curation.

TCRbeta CDR3 regions were amplified from genomic DNA using the immunoSEQ Assay, a bias-controlled multiplex PCR. The paper's data handling went like this. Within the assay, amplification of reference gene primers was used to estimate how many nucleated cells each sample contained. To quantify the absolute abundance of each unique TCRbeta CDR3 rearrangement, sequence reads were collapsed and filtered. For each sample, productive Simpson clonality was calculated as the square root of Simpson's diversity index across productive rearrangements. The clones in this table, taken by TCRdb from immuneACCESS, are in-frame only. Not every clone is retained; where verified, under half of the shortfall comes from an unresolved V gene, and the cause of the rest is unknown. Clone size and V and J calls were adopted from that table, with D and trimming inferred from the DNA. This sample gives roughly 100,000 clones in total; about 64% of them show up just once. About 1% of the sample is held by the ten biggest clonotypes.

Each collaborating institution followed its own protocols to collect whole blood in K2EDTA tubes. For TCRbeta analysis, collaborators shipped samples as frozen whole blood, isolated PBMCs, or DNA extracted from either of those sample types. This clone was detected many times. Its antigen target is currently unknown. Per-base qualities were not stored, and no clone one base away is much larger. Material for sequencing was peripheral blood. This receptor was obtained from a human donor with acute or convalescent COVID-19. The donor label of this sample is uncertain.

The CDR3 region: CASRDSYGYNEQFF. The nucleotide sequence reads TGTGCCAGCAGGGACTCGTACGGCTACAATGAGCAGTTCTTC. The chain is made from TRBV2 and TRBJ2-1; the D gene is perhaps TRBD2, on 5 matching bases. The CDR3 numbers 14 residues from cysteine through phenylalanine. The only DNA kept is the CDR3, 42 bases in frame from the first base. Looking up the germline V gene yields CDR1 SNHLY and CDR2 FYNNEI. V sheds 6 bases and J sheds 3 bases, leaving 12 bases between their ends.